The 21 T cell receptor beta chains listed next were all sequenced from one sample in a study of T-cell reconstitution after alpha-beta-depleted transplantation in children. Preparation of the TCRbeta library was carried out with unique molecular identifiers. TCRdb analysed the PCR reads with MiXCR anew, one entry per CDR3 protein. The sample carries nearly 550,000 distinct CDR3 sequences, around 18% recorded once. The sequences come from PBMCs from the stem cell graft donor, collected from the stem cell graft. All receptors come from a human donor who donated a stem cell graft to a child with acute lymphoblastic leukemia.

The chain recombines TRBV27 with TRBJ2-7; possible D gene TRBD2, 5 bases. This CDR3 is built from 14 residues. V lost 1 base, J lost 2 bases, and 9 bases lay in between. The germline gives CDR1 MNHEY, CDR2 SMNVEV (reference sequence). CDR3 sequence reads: CASSLFGIPYEQYF. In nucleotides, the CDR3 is TGTGCCAGCAGTTTATTCGGGATCCCCTACGAGCAGTACTTC.

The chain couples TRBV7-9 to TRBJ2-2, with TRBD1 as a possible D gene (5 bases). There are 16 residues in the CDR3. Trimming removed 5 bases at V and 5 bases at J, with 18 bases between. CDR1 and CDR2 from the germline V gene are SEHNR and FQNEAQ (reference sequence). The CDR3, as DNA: TGTGCCAGCAGCGCCGGAACCGGGTCAGGGACCGGGGAGCTGTTTTTT. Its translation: CASSAGTGSGTGELFF.

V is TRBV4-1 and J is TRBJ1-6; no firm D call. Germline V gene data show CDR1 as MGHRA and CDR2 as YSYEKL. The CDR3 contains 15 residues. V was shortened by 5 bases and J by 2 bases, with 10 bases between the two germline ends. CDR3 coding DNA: TGCGCCAGCAGCTTACGGAACACCTATAATTCACCCCTCCACTTT. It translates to CASSLRNTYNSPLHF.

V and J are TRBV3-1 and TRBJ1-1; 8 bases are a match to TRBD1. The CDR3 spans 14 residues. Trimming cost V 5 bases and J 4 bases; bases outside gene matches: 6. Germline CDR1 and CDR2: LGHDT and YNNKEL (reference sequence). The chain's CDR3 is CASSTPTGGTEAFF. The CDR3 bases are TGTGCCAGCAGCACACCTACAGGGGGCACTGAAGCTTTCTTT. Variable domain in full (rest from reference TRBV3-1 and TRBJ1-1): DTAVSQTPKYLVTQMGNDKSIKCEQNLGHDTMYWYKQDSKKFLKIMFSYNNKELIINETVPNRFSPKSPDKAHLNLHINSLELGDSAVYFCASSTPTGGTEAFFGQGTRLTVV.

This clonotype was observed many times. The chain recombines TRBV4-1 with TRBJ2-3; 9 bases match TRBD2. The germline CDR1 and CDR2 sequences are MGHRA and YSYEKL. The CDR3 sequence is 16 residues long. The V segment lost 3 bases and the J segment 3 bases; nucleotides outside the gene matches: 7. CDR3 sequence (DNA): TGCGCCAGCAGCCAGCCTCTAGCGGGATGGACAGATACGCAGTATTTT. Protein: CASSQPLAGWTDTQYF.

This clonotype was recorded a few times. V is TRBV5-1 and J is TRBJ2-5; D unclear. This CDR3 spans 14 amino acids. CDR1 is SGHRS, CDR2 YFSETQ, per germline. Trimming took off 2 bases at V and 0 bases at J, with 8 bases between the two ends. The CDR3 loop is CASSLDLDQETQYF. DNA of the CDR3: TGCGCCAGCAGCTTAGATCTGGACCAAGAGACCCAGTACTTC.

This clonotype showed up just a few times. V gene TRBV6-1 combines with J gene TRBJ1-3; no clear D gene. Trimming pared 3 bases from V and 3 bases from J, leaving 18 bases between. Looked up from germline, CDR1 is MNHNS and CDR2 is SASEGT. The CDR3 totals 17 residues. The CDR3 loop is CASSDWKVTASGNTIYF. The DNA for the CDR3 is TGTGCCAGCAGTGACTGGAAAGTGACGGCCAGTGGAAACACCATATATTTT.

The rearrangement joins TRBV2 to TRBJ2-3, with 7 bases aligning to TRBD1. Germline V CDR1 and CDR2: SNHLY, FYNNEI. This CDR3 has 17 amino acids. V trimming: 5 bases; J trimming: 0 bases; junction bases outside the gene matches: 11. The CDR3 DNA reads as TGTGCCAGCAGTAACCGGGACAGCACCTTTAGCACAGATACGCAGTATTTT. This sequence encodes CASSNRDSTFSTDTQYF.

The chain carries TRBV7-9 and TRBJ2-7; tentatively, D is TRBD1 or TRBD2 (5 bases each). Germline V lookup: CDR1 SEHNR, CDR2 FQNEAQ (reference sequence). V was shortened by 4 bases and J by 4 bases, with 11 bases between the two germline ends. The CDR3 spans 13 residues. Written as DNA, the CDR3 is TGTGCCAGCAGCTCCGAGGGGCAGTACGAGCAGTACTTC. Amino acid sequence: CASSSEGQYEQYF. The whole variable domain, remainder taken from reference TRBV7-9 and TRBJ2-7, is DTGVSQNPRHKITKRGQNVTFRCDPISEHNRLYWYRQTLGQGPEFLTYFQNEAQLEKSRLLSDRFSAERPKGSFSTLEIQRTEQGDSAMYLCASSSEGQYEQYFGPGTRLTVT.

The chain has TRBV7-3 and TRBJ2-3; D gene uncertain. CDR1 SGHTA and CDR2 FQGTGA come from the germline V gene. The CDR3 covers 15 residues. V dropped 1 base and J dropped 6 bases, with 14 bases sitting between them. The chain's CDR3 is CASSLNGPTGDTQYF. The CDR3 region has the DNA TGTGCCAGCAGCTTAAACGGCCCAACCGGGGATACGCAGTATTTT.

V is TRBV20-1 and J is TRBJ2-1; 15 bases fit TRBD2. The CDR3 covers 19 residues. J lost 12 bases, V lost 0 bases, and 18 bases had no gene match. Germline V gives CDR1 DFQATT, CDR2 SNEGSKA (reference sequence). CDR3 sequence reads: CSARDRRHKGGLAGGRQFF. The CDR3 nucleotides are TGCAGTGCTAGAGACCGACGACACAAGGGCGGACTAGCGGGAGGGCGGCAGTTCTTC.

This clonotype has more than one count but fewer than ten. The CDR3 sequence is CSARDWGIGLNEQFF. In DNA, the CDR3 is TGCAGTGCTAGAGATTGGGGAATAGGCCTCAATGAGCAGTTCTTC. V and J are TRBV20-1 and TRBJ2-1, with unresolved D. The CDR3 has 15 amino acids. The ends were cut back, 0 bases at V and 6 bases at J, with 15 bases in the middle. CDR1 is DFQATT and CDR2 is SNEGSKA in the germline V gene (reference sequence).

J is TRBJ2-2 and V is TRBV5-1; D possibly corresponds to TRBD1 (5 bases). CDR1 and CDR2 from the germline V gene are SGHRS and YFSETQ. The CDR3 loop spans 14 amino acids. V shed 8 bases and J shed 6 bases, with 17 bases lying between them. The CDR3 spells CASSILGPAGELFF. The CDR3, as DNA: TGCGCCAGTAGTATCCTGGGGCCCGCCGGGGAGCTGTTTTTT. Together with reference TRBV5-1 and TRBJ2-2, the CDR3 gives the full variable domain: KAGVTQTPRYLIKTRGQQVTLSCSPISGHRSVSWYQQTPGQGLQFLFEYFSETQRNKGNFPGRFSGRQFSNSRSEMNVSTLELGDSALYLCASSILGPAGELFFGEGSRLTVL.

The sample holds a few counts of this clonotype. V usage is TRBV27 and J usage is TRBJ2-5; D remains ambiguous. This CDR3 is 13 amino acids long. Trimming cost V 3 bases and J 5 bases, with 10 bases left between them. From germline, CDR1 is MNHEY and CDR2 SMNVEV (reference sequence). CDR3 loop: CASSFLPRETQYF. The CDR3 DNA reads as TGTGCCAGCAGTTTCCTCCCCCGGGAGACCCAGTACTTC.

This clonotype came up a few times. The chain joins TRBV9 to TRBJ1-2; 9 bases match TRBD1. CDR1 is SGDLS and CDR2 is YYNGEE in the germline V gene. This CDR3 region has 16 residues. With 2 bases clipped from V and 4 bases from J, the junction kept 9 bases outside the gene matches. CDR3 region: CASSVPTGGSFYGYTF. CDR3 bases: TGTGCCAGCAGCGTTCCTACAGGGGGCTCTTTCTATGGCTACACCTTC.

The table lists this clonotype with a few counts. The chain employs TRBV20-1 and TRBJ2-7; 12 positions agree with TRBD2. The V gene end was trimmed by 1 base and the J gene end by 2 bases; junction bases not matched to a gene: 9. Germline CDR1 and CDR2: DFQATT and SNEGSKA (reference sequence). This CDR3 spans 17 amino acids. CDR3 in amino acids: CSARGRSTSGGPYEQYF. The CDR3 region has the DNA TGCAGTGCTAGAGGGCGAAGTACTAGCGGGGGGCCCTACGAGCAGTACTTC.

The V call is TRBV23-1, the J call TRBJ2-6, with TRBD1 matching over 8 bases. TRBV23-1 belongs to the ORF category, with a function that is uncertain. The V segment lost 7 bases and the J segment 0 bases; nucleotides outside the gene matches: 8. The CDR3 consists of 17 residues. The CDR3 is CASNPGTGSSGANVLTF. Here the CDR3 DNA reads TGCGCCAGCAATCCCGGGACAGGAAGCTCTGGGGCCAACGTCCTGACTTTC.

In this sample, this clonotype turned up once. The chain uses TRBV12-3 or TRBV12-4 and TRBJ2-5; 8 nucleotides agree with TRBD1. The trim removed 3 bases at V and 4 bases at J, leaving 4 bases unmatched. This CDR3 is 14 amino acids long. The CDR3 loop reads CASSFQGALETQYF. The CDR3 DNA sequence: TGTGCCAGCAGTTTTCAGGGGGCTTTAGAGACCCAGTACTTC.

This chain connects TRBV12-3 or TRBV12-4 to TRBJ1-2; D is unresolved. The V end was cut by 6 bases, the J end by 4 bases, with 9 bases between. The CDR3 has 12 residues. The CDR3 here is CASRHYIYGYTF. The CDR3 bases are TGTGCCAGCAGACACTATATCTATGGCTACACCTTC.

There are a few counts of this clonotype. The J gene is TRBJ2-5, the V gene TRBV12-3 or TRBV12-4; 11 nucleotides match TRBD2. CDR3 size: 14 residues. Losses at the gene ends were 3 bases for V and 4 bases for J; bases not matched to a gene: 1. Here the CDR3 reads CASSFGTSGETQYF. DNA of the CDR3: TGTGCCAGCAGTTTTGGGACTAGCGGAGAGACCCAGTACTTC.

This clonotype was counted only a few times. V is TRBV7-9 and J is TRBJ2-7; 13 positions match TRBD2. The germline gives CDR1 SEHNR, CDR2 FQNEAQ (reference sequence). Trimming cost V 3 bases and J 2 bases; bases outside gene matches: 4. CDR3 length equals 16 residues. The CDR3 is CASSFLLAGGPYEQYF. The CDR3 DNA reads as TGTGCCAGCAGCTTCCTACTAGCGGGAGGGCCCTACGAGCAGTACTTC. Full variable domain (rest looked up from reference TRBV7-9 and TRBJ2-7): DTGVSQNPRHKITKRGQNVTFRCDPISEHNRLYWYRQTLGQGPEFLTYFQNEAQLEKSRLLSDRFSAERPKGSFSTLEIQRTEQGDSAMYLCASSFLLAGGPYEQYFGPGTRLTVT.